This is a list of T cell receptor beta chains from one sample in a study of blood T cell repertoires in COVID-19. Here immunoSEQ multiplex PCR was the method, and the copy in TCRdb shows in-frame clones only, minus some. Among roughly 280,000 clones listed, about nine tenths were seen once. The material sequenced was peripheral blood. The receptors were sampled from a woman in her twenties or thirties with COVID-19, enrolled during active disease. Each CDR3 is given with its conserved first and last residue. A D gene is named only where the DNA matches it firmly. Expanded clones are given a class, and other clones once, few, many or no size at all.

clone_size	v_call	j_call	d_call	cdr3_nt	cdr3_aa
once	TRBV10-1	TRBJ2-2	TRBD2	TGCGCCAGCAGTGAGGGACTAGCGGGAGGGCGGACCGGGGAGCTGTTTTTT	CASSEGLAGGRTGELFF
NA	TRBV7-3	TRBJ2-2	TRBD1	TGTGCCAGCAGCCCTCTCCCGGGACAGGGGGCGCCCGGGGAGCTGTTTTTT	CASSPLPGQGAPGELFF
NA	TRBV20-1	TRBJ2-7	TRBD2	TGCAGTGCTAGTCCTAGCGGGGGAACCTACGAGCAGTACTTC	CSASPSGGTYEQYF
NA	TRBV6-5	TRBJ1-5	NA	TGTGCCAGCAGTTACCTGGGCAGGGATCAGCCCCAGCATTTT	CASSYLGRDQPQHF
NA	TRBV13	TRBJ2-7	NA	TGTGCCAGCAGCTTCAGCGGGACACCCTCAAACGAGCAGTACTTC	CASSFSGTPSNEQYF
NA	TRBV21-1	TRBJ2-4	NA	TGTGCCAGCGTCAGGACACGTATAGCCAAAAACATTCAGTACTTC	CASVRTRIAKNIQYF
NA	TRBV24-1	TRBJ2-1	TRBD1	TGTGCCACCAGTGATTTCGGCGACAGGGAAAATGAGCAGTTCTTC	CATSDFGDRENEQFF
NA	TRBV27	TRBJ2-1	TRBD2	TGTGCCAGCAGTTTACGGCTCGGAGCGGGAGGGTACAATGAGCAGTTCTTC	CASSLRLGAGGYNEQFF
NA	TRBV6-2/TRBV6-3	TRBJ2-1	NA	TGTGCCAGCAGCCCAACACGGAGCTCCTACAATGAGCAGTTCTTC	CASSPTRSSYNEQFF
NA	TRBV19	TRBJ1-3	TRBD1	TGTGCCAGTAGTTTCCAGACAGGGATCGTTCCTGGAAACACCATATATTTT	CASSFQTGIVPGNTIYF
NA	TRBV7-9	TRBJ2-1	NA	TGTGCCAGCAGCCCCGCCTACAATGAGCAGTTCTTC	CASSPAYNEQFF
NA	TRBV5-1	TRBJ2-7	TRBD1	TGCGCCAGCAGCTTGGCCCCGACAGGGGGCTACCGCGAGCAGTACTTC	CASSLAPTGGYREQYF
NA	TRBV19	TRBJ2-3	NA	TGTGCCAGTGAAGGGAAGTTTGCGGGGCCAGATACGCAGTATTTT	CASEGKFAGPDTQYF
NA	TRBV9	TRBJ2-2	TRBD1	TGTGCCAGCAGCGTACAGGGGGCGCCGGGCGGGGAGCTGTTTTTT	CASSVQGAPGGELFF
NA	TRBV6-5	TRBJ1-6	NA	TGTGCCAGCAGTTATAGCAGGGGAGATCCCCTCCACTTT	CASSYSRGDPLHF
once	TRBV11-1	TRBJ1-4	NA	TGTGCCAGCAGCCGACGGACAGCGGTGGGTGAAAAACTGTTTTTT	CASSRRTAVGEKLFF
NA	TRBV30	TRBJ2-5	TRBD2	TGTGCCTGGAGTGTAGCGGGGGCCTACCAGTACTTC	CAWSVAGAYQYF
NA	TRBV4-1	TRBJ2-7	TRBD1	TGCGCCAGCAGCCCCTGGGACAGGGGTAACTACGAGCAGTACTTC	CASSPWDRGNYEQYF
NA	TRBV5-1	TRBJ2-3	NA	TGCGCCAGCAGCTCCTCACTCACAGATACGCAGTATTTT	CASSSSLTDTQYF
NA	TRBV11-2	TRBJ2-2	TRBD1	TGTGCCAGCAGCTTAGCTAGGACAGGTTCCACCGGGGAGCTGTTTTTT	CASSLARTGSTGELFF
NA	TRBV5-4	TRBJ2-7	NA	TGTGCCAGCAGCTTTGAAGCGGTTGGATACGAGCAGTACTTC	CASSFEAVGYEQYF
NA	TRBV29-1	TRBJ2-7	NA	TGCAGCGTTGAAGGACAGAGTAGTTCCTACGAGCAGTACTTC	CSVEGQSSSYEQYF
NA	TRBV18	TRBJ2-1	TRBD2	TGTGCCAGCGGCCCAACCCGGCTAGCGGGAGGGCTTAATGAGCAGTTCTTC	CASGPTRLAGGLNEQFF
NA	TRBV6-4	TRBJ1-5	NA	TGTGCCAGCAGTGCAGGGCCTAATCAGCCCCAGCATTTT	CASSAGPNQPQHF
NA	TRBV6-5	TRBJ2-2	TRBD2	TGTGCCAGCTCCTCTGCGGGGGGCACCGGGGAGCTGTTTTTT	CASSSAGGTGELFF
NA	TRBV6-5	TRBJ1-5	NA	TGTGCCAGCAGTTACGAACAGGGTGACCAGCCCCAGCATTTT	CASSYEQGDQPQHF
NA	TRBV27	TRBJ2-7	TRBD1	TGTGCCAGCAGTCCCGGACAGGCCTCACTTCCGGGGTACTACGAGCAGTACTTC	CASSPGQASLPGYYEQYF
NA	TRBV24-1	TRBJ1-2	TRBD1	TGTGCCACCAGTGATCGGACAGGGATTAGTGGCTACACCTTC	CATSDRTGISGYTF
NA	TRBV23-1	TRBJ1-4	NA	TGCGCCAGCAGTCAATCGATGGACAGCCCAAATGAAAAACTGTTTTTT	CASSQSMDSPNEKLFF
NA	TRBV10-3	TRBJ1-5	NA	TGTGCCATCAGTGACTTTGCGGGGGGTGACAATCAGCCCCAGCATTTT	CAISDFAGGDNQPQHF
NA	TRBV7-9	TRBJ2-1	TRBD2	TGTGCCAGCAGCTTAGTATGGACTAGAGCCTACAATGAGCAGTTCTTC	CASSLVWTRAYNEQFF
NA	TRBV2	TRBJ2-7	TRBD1	TGTGCCAGCAGTCGGGACAGATACGAGCAGTACTTC	CASSRDRYEQYF
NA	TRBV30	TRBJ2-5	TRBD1	TGTGCCTGGTCACAGGGGCAATACCAAGAGACCCAGTACTTC	CAWSQGQYQETQYF
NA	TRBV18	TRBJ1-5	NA	TGTGCCAGCTCACCCCCCGGTCAGCCCCAGCATTTT	CASSPPGQPQHF
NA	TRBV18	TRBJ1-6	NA	TGTGCCAGCTCACTCCAGGAATTCAACCTCCACTTT	CASSLQEFNLHF